The T cell receptor beta chain described here comes from a study of long-term antiretroviral therapy in people with HIV (dated by TCRdb to about 2022). Regarding the research as a whole: The earliest samples were collected about a decade before the 2015 WHO recommendation for immediate ART, when ART was typically delayed until CD4 counts fell. A retrospective serial study tested whether changes in peripheral blood TRB repertoire composition and diversity were associated with ART initiation and durable HIV suppression. From 30 to 35 adults with confirmed HIV infection, the cohort provided approximately 190 cryopreserved PBMC samples, gathered serially across a mean of around six years (range 1-12). Of the roughly 30 participants with HIV, approximately twelve were female. No cross-contamination during QIAcube processing was shown when test extractions of a monoclonal T-cell line were performed alongside 30 to 40 polyclonal samples.

The immunoSEQ hsTCRB v3.0 assay was used at survey level resolution to sequence the TRB variable region. The target sequencing depth for TRB was about 40,000-55,000 T-cell genomes per sample. Pooled TRB libraries were sequenced on an Illumina MiSeq with a v3 150-cycle kit. As for the original processing: Repertoire analysis was performed in R inside a reproducible Nextflow workflow that covered QC, data transformation and analysis. LymphoSeq2, an R package for AIRR-Seq data exploration, was used to implement custom analyses. Several samples that produced fewer than 5000 total TRB sequences were removed, so 150 to 200 HIV repertoires were analyzed. Among the roughly 190 retained HIV repertoires, more than 55 were collected before ART initiation and around 130 after ART initiation. Each repertoire was downsampled to 5000 TRB nucleotide sequences, and summary statistics were averaged across 100 downsampling iterations. The analysis kept only TRB sequences whose CDR3 regions were at least seven amino acids long. Diversity was assessed using a clonality score derived from Shannon entropy and using the Gini coefficient. In the repertoire networks, any two of the top 5000 CDR3 amino acid sequences were connected whenever the two sequences differed by an edit distance of one. For TRB CDR3 amino acid sequences, antigen specificity groups and MHC restriction were predicted with GLIPH2. Known CMV, EBV, HIV or tissue antigen associations were flagged by matching CDR3 amino acid sequences against VDJdb and McPAS-TCR. Pre-ART, post-ART and control groups were compared with Wilcoxon signed-rank tests and Holm-Bonferroni correction. TCRdb obtained this table from immuneACCESS and retained in-frame rearrangements with V and J assigned. These tables miss some clones; where compared with another copy, unresolved V genes account for less than half of the shortfall, and the remainder is unexplained. D and trimming come from the DNA, and the V and J calls and clone size come from that table. The sample has about 28,000 clones on record, about 95% of them singletons. 8% of the sample is taken by the ten largest.

As regards this clone: What this receptor recognizes is not known. No quality values exist for individual bases; no much larger clone is one base distant.

To be included, a participant needed at least one PBMC sample from before ART initiation plus at least two post-ART samples. Treatment was received in the United States of America by all participants with HIV. Before DNA extraction, cryopreserved samples containing 1-10 million PBMC were thawed and washed. At the time of the earliest PBMC sample, participants with HIV were aged between roughly 23 and 60 years. PBMC samples from each participant spanned 1-4 timepoints before ART initiation and 2-8 timepoints after ART initiation, with a median of 7 samples. Serial HIV viral load, CD4+ T-cell count, ART history and demographic data were obtained for every participant. Using a Qiagen kit on a QIAcube, genomic DNA was extracted from unsorted PBMC, with samples processed in batches of 12. What the authors observed across the whole study: Compared with controls, HIV repertoires had narrower CDR3 length ranges, and the network structure pointed to an antigen-experienced repertoire that shifted only slightly toward naive after ART. Starting ART was linked to a significant rise in TRB diversity, yet even with long-term ART the diversity remained significantly lower than in transplant donor controls. Expanded TRB clones identified before ART initiation dominated the repertoire across all time points, though the dominance fluctuated and decreased in many PLHIV after ART. Inferences about post-ART repertoire changes are limited because no data were available on ART adherence, viral resistance or therapy changes. Because pre-ART samples had limited cell numbers, unsorted PBMC were profiled rather than sorted CD4+ and CD8+ T cells. Since PBMC availability was limited, sequencing covered only the TCR beta chain, with no alpha chain pairing. The samples span the years 2004 to 2017, and the ART regimens used may be less effective than current regimens.

CDR1 and CDR2 are read off the germline V gene (reference sequence) as SGHNT and YYREEE. The CDR3 goes from the cysteine to the phenylalanine over 14 residues. Only CDR3 DNA remains: 42 bases, in frame from the first base. Trimming at the junction amounts to 1 base on V and 1 base on J, and the germline ends lie 8 bases apart. Sequencing was performed on unsorted PBMCs, taken more than 6 years after starting antiretroviral therapy. The clonotype originates from a man younger than 45 with HIV. Rearrangement joined TRBV5-4 to TRBJ1-1; the D segment cannot be called with confidence. The DNA is TGTGCCAGCAGCTTGAGCAGCGCGAACACTGAAGCTTTCTTT. Its coded protein is CASSLSSANTEAFF.